The sequence of this T cell receptor (beta chain) was determined in a study of CD8 T cells in Susac syndrome. The patients who served as multiple sclerosis controls were treatment-naive and had stable or active relapsing-remitting disease that fulfilled the revised McDonald criteria. The CD8+ and CD4+ T cells were negatively isolated, with the TEMRA cells enriched by FACS. Random hexamers served to reverse transcribe roughly 0.5 to 1 ug RNA. The amplification used immunoSEQ multiplex PCR on TCR beta CDR3; it spanned 54 Vbeta and 13 Jbeta. One entry per CDR3 protein, called by TCRdb with MiXCR from the immunoSEQ multiplex PCR reads. The table records about 52,000 distinct CDR3 sequences, around 93% of them present only once. The sample comprised CD8+ T cells from PBMCs. This TCR was sampled from a human donor with multiple sclerosis.

Written as DNA, the CDR3 is TGTGCCAGCAGTGAATTGGGGGTGCAGGCTTTCTTT. This codes for CASSELGVQAFF. V and J are TRBV6-1 and TRBJ1-1, with a tentative D call TRBD1 (5 bases). Germline V CDR1 and CDR2: MNHNS, SASEGT. The CDR3 runs 12 residues. The V end was cut by 2 bases, the J end by 11 bases, with 12 bases between.